This TCR beta chain emerged from a study of spatial heterogeneity in lung cancer. Study findings and constraints: Mutation tallies in tumors tracked expanded intratumoral alpha and beta TCR counts.

The CDR3 is 14 residues long. The V gene's germline CDR1 is MNHEY and CDR2 SMNVEV (reference sequence). V was trimmed by 3 bases and J by 0 bases, leaving 7 bases between them. TCRdb re-called the 5' RACE reads with MiXCR, one entry per CDR3 protein. The table lists around 18,000 distinct CDR3 sequences, 4.5% to 7% of them singletons. This clonotype was seen many times. Its matching antigen is unknown. Indicated time point: sample taken at primary tumor resection. Whole RNA was taken from tumor, nontumor lung or frozen PBMC; it was then sequenced unsorted. This specimen was lung tumor tissue, taken at surgery. The chain joins TRBV27 to TRBJ2-3, with D unresolved. The sequence was obtained from a female donor with early-stage non-small cell lung cancer. The CDR3 sequence: CASSFGKSTDTQYF. As DNA, the CDR3 is TGTGCCAGCAGTTTTGGCAAGAGCACAGATACGCAGTATTTT.